One sample yielded the 32 T cell receptor beta chains listed below, sequenced in a study of blood T cell repertoires in COVID-19. This table comes from immunoSEQ multiplex PCR, and its TCRdb copy is limited to in-frame clones, with some not included. This sample yields about 270,000 clones, of which around 88% are seen a single time; 5% to 6% belongs to the top ten. The sequenced material came from peripheral blood. The receptors were sampled from an elderly woman with COVID-19, enrolled during active disease.

This chain links TRBV11-2 with TRBJ2-7; D uncertain. The CDR3 totals 14 residues. Germline-derived CDR1 and CDR2 are SGHAT and FQNNGV. The V end lost 5 bases, the J end lost 2 bases, and 13 bases lay between the germline ends. The CDR3, as DNA: TGTGCCAGCAGCCCTGTACAGAATACCTACGAGCAGTACTTC. Its translation: CASSPVQNTYEQYF.

The chain uses TRBV27 and TRBJ2-3, with a weak D call TRBD1 (5 bases). CDR3 length: 20 amino acids. Germline loops: CDR1 MNHEY, CDR2 SMNVEV (reference sequence). Trimming removed 3 bases at V and 1 base at J, with 26 bases between. The CDR3 coding sequence is TGTGCCAGCAGTTTCAGGGCGTGGTCGGCTAGACTCTCCCGCACAGATACGCAGTATTTT. Translated: CASSFRAWSARLSRTDTQYF.

Concerning this clone itself: One end of the junction varies from germline; a read error may be responsible. This chain connects TRBV12-3 or TRBV12-4 to TRBJ2-2, with 7 positions matching TRBD1. CDR3 size: 13 residues. The CDR3 protein is CASSLGTDRELFF. DNA of the CDR3: TGTGCCAGCAGTCTCGGGACAGACAGGGAACTGTTTTTT.

The chain employs TRBV7-9 and TRBJ2-7; D not resolved. Germline V gene data show CDR1 as SEHNR and CDR2 as FQNEAQ (reference sequence). This CDR3 is 14 amino acids long. Trimming took off 1 base at V and 4 bases at J, with 11 bases between the two ends. The CDR3 loop reads CASSLDLQWYEQYV. As DNA, the CDR3 is TGTGCCAGCAGCTTAGATTTGCAGTGGTACGAGCAGTACGTC.

The V gene is TRBV12-2, the J gene TRBJ1-5. TRBV12-2 is a listed pseudogene. This CDR3 contains 16 residues. The CDR3 DNA sequence: TGTGCAAGTCTCAAAGATCATGACGGGAATTATCAGCCCCAGCATTTT. This gives the protein CASLKDHDGNYQPQHF.

The J gene is TRBJ2-7, the V gene TRBV3-1 (or the pseudogene TRBV3-2); a weak D match, TRBD1 (6 bases). This CDR3 has 16 residues. Per the germline V gene, CDR1 is LGHDT and CDR2 is YNNKEL (reference sequence). The ends were cut back, 2 bases at V and 4 bases at J, with 18 bases in the middle. CDR3 protein: CASSQNQGKGHYEQYF. The CDR3 DNA is TGTGCCAGCAGCCAAAATCAAGGGAAGGGACATTACGAGCAGTACTTC.

The chain has TRBV6-5 and TRBJ1-6; tentatively, D is TRBD1 (5 bases). CDR3 size: 15 residues. Trimming took 11 bases from V and 0 from J, leaving 14 bases between them. Germline loops: CDR1 MNHEY, CDR2 SVGAGI. The CDR3 loop reads CAAGTLSSYNSPLHF. In nucleotides, the CDR3 is TGTGCCGCGGGGACTTTAAGCTCCTATAATTCACCCCTCCACTTT.

The V gene is TRBV14, the J gene TRBJ2-1; no clear D. Trimming shortened V by 1 base and J by 4 bases, and 8 bases separated the two germline ends. This CDR3 contains 14 residues. Germline V CDR1 and CDR2: SGHDN, FVKESK. The CDR3 sequence: CASSQGSVYNEQFF. CDR3 coding DNA: TGTGCCAGCAGCCAAGGCTCAGTGTACAATGAGCAGTTCTTC.

The chain couples TRBV7-8 to TRBJ1-2; TRBD1 matches 7 bases. There are 14 residues in the CDR3. The V gene end was trimmed by 6 bases and the J gene end by 4 bases; junction bases not matched to a gene: 8. Germline V gene data show CDR1 as SGHVS and CDR2 as FQNEAQ. The CDR3 is CASSLGRGLYGYTF. The CDR3 region has the DNA TGTGCCAGCAGTCTAGGAAGGGGGCTCTATGGCTACACCTTC.

The chain couples TRBV30 to TRBJ1-3; D perhaps matches TRBD1 (5 bases). The ends were cut back, 3 bases at V and 0 bases at J, with 9 bases in the middle. CDR3 length: 14 amino acids. Per germline, CDR1 GTSNPN and CDR2 SVGIG (reference sequence). The CDR3 bases are TGTGCCTGGAGGGGGGGTCCCTCTGGAAACACCATATATTTT. Protein sequence: CAWRGGPSGNTIYF. The full variable domain, its missing parts supplied by reference TRBV30 and TRBJ1-3, is SQTIHQWPATLVQPVGSPLSLECTVEGTSNPNLYWYRQAAGRGLQLLFYSVGIGQISSEVPQNLSASRPQDRQFILSSKKLLLSDSGFYLCAWRGGPSGNTIYFGEGSWLTVV.

This chain joins TRBV30 and TRBJ1-4, with a tentative D call TRBD1 (6 bases). The V gene's germline CDR1 is GTSNPN and CDR2 SVGIG (reference sequence). V was trimmed by 2 bases and J by 6 bases, leaving 13 bases between them. This CDR3 has 14 residues. CDR3 bases: TGTGCCTGGAGTACTGGCAGGGGTTATGAAAAACTGTTTTTT. Its protein product is CAWSTGRGYEKLFF. Variable domain in full (rest from reference TRBV30 and TRBJ1-4): SQTIHQWPATLVQPVGSPLSLECTVEGTSNPNLYWYRQAAGRGLQLLFYSVGIGQISSEVPQNLSASRPQDRQFILSSKKLLLSDSGFYLCAWSTGRGYEKLFFGSGTQLSVL.

The V call is TRBV12-3 or TRBV12-4, the J call TRBJ1-2; D uncertain. CDR3 length: 13 amino acids. Trimming cost V 3 bases and J 4 bases, with 9 bases left between them. CDR3 residues: CASSLGAGYGYTF. Here the CDR3 DNA reads TGTGCCAGCAGTTTGGGCGCTGGCTATGGCTACACCTTC.

V is TRBV11-3 and J is TRBJ2-3; 10 nucleotides agree with TRBD2. The CDR3 is 16 amino acids. CDR1 and CDR2 (germline): SGHNT, YENEEA. J lost 4 bases, V lost 5 bases, and 9 bases had no gene match. Here the CDR3 reads CASSQRASGGPDTQYF. The CDR3 coding sequence is TGTGCCAGCAGCCAAAGGGCTAGCGGGGGTCCAGATACGCAGTATTTT.

This rearrangement joins TRBV11-2 to TRBJ1-2, with TRBD1 identical over 9 bases. Germline trimming cut 5 bases from V and 9 bases from J; bases unmatched to any gene: 10. This CDR3 comprises 14 residues. Germline CDR1 SGHAT, CDR2 FQNNGV. The CDR3 reads CASSLPRTGERYTF. CDR3 bases: TGTGCCAGCAGCCTGCCACGGACAGGGGAGCGCTACACCTTC.

This clone was counted a single time. This chain connects TRBV19 to TRBJ1-6; TRBD1 matches 7 bases. The junction had 4 bases not matched to a gene; V was cut back by 6 bases and J by 11 bases. Germline CDR1 reads LNHDA; CDR2 reads SQIVND (reference sequence). The CDR3 is 12 residues long. CDR3 sequence (DNA): TGTGCCAGTAGAGAAACAGGGGCACCCCTCCACTTT. Encoded protein: CASRETGAPLHF.

As regards this clone: Different DNA sequences within this sample yield the same CDR3. This rearrangement joins TRBV5-1 to TRBJ2-3, with TRBD2 as a possible D gene (6 bases). V lost 1 base and J lost 1, with 10 bases in between. Germline V lookup: CDR1 SGHRS, CDR2 YFSETQ. The CDR3 spans 15 residues. The CDR3 region is CASSLRSGGTDTQYF. CDR3 sequence (DNA): TGCGCCAGCAGCTTGAGGTCGGGGGGCACAGATACGCAGTATTTT.

Only a few counts were recorded for this clone. Here the CDR3 DNA reads TGTGCCAGCAGAGCCCAAGAGACCCAGTACTTC. As protein: CASRAQETQYF. The chain carries TRBV2 and TRBJ2-5, with D unclear. V lost 6 bases, J lost 1 base, and 3 bases lay in between. The CDR3 loop spans 11 amino acids. Germline assignment: CDR1 SNHLY and CDR2 FYNNEI.

The V gene is TRBV4-2, the J gene TRBJ2-2; D ambiguous. V was pared by 0 bases and J by 4 bases, with 9 bases between. Germline V CDR1 and CDR2: LGHNA, YNFKEQ. The CDR3 is 15 residues long. CDR3 sequence (DNA): TGTGCCAGCAGCCAAGAGTACACGGGCACCGGGGAGCTGTTTTTT. Protein sequence: CASSQEYTGTGELFF.

The chain is built from TRBV6-2 or TRBV6-3 and TRBJ1-5; 10 nucleotides line up with TRBD1. This CDR3 has 16 amino acids. V shed 0 bases, J shed 5 bases, and the junction held 4 bases outside the gene matches. CDR1 MNHEY and CDR2 SVGEGT come from the germline V gene. CDR3 nucleotide sequence: TGTGCCAGCAGTTACTCAAGGGACAGGGGCTATCAGCCCCAGCATTTT. This sequence encodes CASSYSRDRGYQPQHF.

V gene TRBV4-2 combines with J gene TRBJ1-2, with TRBD1 matching 11 bases. This CDR3 spans 15 amino acids. Unmatched junction bases numbered 5, after V lost 6 bases and J lost 2 bases. Per the germline V gene, CDR1 is LGHNA and CDR2 is YNFKEQ. The CDR3 loop reads CASSRTGGANYGYTF. CDR3 nucleotides: TGTGCCAGCAGTCGGACAGGGGGCGCGAACTATGGCTACACCTTC.

This sequence joins TRBV5-6 and TRBJ2-7, with 11 bases identical to TRBD2. Losses at the gene ends were 2 bases for V and 5 bases for J; bases not matched to a gene: 12. Germline V gene lookup returns CDR1 SGHDT and CDR2 YYEEEE. CDR3 length: 17 amino acids. CDR3 bases: TGTGCCAGCAGCTTCCGTGGTTGGGGGGGACTAGCGGACGAGCAGTACGTC. Translated: CASSFRGWGGLADEQYV.

This chain links TRBV5-1 with TRBJ2-3, with D perhaps TRBD2 (6 bases). Germline assignment: CDR1 SGHRS and CDR2 YFSETQ. The CDR3 is made up of 15 amino acids. V dropped 0 bases and J dropped 0 bases, with 8 bases sitting between them. The chain's CDR3 is CASSLDGTSTDTQYF. CDR3 nucleotides: TGCGCCAGCAGCTTGGACGGGACTAGCACAGATACGCAGTATTTT.

V and J are TRBV27 and TRBJ1-1, with TRBD1 matching 9 bases. The CDR3 has 14 amino acids. Germline values: CDR1 MNHEY, CDR2 SMNVEV (reference sequence). V lost 6 bases to trimming and J lost 3 bases; unmatched junction nucleotides: 5. CDR3 nucleotide sequence: TGTGCCAGCAGCAAACAGGGGGCCCACACTGAAGCTTTCTTT. This gives the protein CASSKQGAHTEAFF.

The chain is built from TRBV7-2 and TRBJ2-3; 9 bases align to TRBD1. The V gene end was trimmed by 5 bases and the J gene end by 0 bases; junction bases not matched to a gene: 9. This CDR3 comprises 17 residues. The germline V gene encodes CDR1 SGHTA and CDR2 FQGNSA. CDR3 sequence: CASSRKQGAISTDTQYF. CDR3 nucleotides: TGTGCCAGCAGCCGTAAACAGGGGGCCATTAGCACAGATACGCAGTATTTT.

The rearrangement uses TRBV10-3 and TRBJ2-2; 10 positions match TRBD1. Unmatched junction bases numbered 12, after V lost 10 bases and J lost 7 bases. From germline, CDR1 is ENHRY and CDR2 SYGVKD. The CDR3 runs to 15 residues. CDR3 DNA sequence: TGTGCCACCGGGACAGGGGCGATAGCGGGCGGGGAGCTGTTTTTT. It encodes CATGTGAIAGGELFF.

The gene calls are TRBV28 and TRBJ2-3; TRBD2 matches 7 bases. Trimming took 3 bases from V and 2 from J; bases not matched to a gene: 11. The germline CDR1 and CDR2 sequences are MDHEN and SYDVKM. The CDR3 length is 17 residues. CDR3 protein: CASSFVQRGIATDTQYF. The CDR3 DNA reads TGTGCCAGCAGTTTTGTTCAGCGGGGTATTGCCACAGATACGCAGTATTTT.

This chain connects TRBV4-1 to TRBJ2-3, with 9 bases identical to TRBD1. The germline CDR1 and CDR2 sequences are MGHRA and YSYEKL. Trimming removed 4 bases from V and 4 bases from J; junction bases left unmatched: 6. The CDR3 extends over 15 amino acids. The CDR3: CASSLGTGKSDTQYF. The CDR3 DNA reads TGCGCCAGCAGCCTTGGGACAGGGAAGTCAGATACGCAGTATTTT.

This clone appeared a few times. This sequence joins TRBV12-3 or TRBV12-4 and TRBJ1-1; D remains ambiguous. There are 13 residues in the CDR3. Trimming took off 8 bases at V and 3 bases at J, with 13 bases between the two ends. The CDR3 nucleotides read TGTGCCAGCGGGCCGAGTTGGGACACTGAAGCTTTCTTT. Residues: CASGPSWDTEAFF.

The chain carries TRBV28 and TRBJ1-4; 8 bases are shared with TRBD1. The CDR3 has 15 amino acids. V was clipped by 5 bases and J by 4 bases; unmatched bases: 6. CDR1 MDHEN and CDR2 SYDVKM come from the germline V gene. The CDR3 nucleotides read TGTGCCAGCAGTACGAGGACAGGGAGTAATGAAAAACTGTTTTTT. This translates into CASSTRTGSNEKLFF.

The chain links TRBV28 to TRBJ1-3; TRBD1 aligns across 7 bases. The junction had 9 bases not matched to a gene; V was cut back by 6 bases and J by 4 bases. The V gene's germline CDR1 is MDHEN and CDR2 SYDVKM. This CDR3 is 15 amino acids long. CDR3 loop: CASRVTGVPGNTIYF. The DNA of the CDR3 is TGTGCCAGCAGAGTCACAGGGGTCCCAGGAAACACCATATATTTT.

CDR3 sequence: CASSDGTGGNEQFF. The CDR3 coding sequence is TGCGCCAGCAGCGACGGGACAGGGGGGAATGAGCAGTTCTTC. V and J are TRBV5-1 and TRBJ2-1; 11 bases align to TRBD1. Germline V gene data show CDR1 as SGHRS and CDR2 as YFSETQ. This CDR3 is built from 14 residues. The V gene end was trimmed by 4 bases and the J gene end by 7 bases; junction bases not matched to a gene: 4. Full variable domain (missing parts from reference TRBV5-1 and TRBJ2-1): KAGVTQTPRYLIKTRGQQVTLSCSPISGHRSVSWYQQTPGQGLQFLFEYFSETQRNKGNFPGRFSGRQFSNSRSEMNVSTLELGDSALYLCASSDGTGGNEQFFGPGTRLTVL.

This clone has only a few counts. The chain combines TRBV7-2 with TRBJ2-5; 9 bases agree with TRBD2. The CDR3 extends over 16 amino acids. The germline V gene encodes CDR1 SGHTA and CDR2 FQGNSA. V dropped 5 bases and J dropped 5; count of bases not matched to a gene: 12. In nucleotides, the CDR3 is TGTGCCAGCAGCCAGGGACTAGCTAGACAGGAGGAGACCCAGTACTTC. Its protein is CASSQGLARQEETQYF.